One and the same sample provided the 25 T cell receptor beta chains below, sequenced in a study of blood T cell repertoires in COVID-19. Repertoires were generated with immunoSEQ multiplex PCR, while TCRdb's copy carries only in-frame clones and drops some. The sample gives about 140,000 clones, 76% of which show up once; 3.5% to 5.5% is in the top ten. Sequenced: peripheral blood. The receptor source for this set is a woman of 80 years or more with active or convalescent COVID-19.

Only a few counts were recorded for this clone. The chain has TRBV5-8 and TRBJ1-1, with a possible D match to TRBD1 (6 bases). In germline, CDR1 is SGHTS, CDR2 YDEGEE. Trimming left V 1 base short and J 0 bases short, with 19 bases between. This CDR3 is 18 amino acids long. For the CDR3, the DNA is TGTGCCAGCAGCTTGCGGCAGGGGTCAAATGTGATGAACACTGAAGCTTTCTTT. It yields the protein CASSLRQGSNVMNTEAFF.

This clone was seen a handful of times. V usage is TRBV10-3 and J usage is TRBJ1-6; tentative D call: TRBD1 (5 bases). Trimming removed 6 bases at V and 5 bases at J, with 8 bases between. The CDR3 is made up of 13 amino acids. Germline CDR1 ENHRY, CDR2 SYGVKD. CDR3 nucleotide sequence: TGTGCCATCAGGGGGCAGGATAATTCACCCCTCCACTTT. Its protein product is CAIRGQDNSPLHF.

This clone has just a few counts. CDR3 region: CASRPTTGSNSPLHF. DNA of the CDR3: TGTGCCAGCAGGCCGACGACAGGGTCCAATTCACCCCTCCACTTT. The V gene is TRBV7-9, the J gene TRBJ1-6; 7 bases are shared with TRBD1. V lost 6 bases and J lost 7; bases outside the gene matches: 9. Germline V gives CDR1 SEHNR, CDR2 FQNEAQ (reference sequence). This CDR3 contains 15 residues.

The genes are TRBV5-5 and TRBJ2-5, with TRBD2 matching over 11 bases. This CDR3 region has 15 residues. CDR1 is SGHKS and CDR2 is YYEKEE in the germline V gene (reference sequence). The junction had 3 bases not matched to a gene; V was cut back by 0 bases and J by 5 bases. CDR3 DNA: TGTGCCAGCAGCTTGGTACTAGCGGGGGCTGAGACCCAGTACTTC. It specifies CASSLVLAGAETQYF.

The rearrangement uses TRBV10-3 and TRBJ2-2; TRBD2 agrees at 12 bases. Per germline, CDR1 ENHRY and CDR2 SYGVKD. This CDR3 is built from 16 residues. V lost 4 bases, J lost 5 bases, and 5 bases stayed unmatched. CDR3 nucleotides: TGTGCCATCAGTGGGGGACTAGCGGGCCTGACCGGGGAGCTGTTTTTT. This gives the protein CAISGGLAGLTGELFF.

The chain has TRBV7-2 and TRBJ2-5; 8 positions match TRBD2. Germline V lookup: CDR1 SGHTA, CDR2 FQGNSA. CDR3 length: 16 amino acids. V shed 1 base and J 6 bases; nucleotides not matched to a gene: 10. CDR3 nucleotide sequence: TGTGCCAGCAGCTTAGACCCCCGGGGGGGCCGGAAGACCCAGTACTTC. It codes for CASSLDPRGGRKTQYF.

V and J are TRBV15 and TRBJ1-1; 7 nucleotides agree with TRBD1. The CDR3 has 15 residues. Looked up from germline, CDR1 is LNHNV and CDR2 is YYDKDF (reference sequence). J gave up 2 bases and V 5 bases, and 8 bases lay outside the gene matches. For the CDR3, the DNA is TGTGCCACCAGCGGTCGACAGGGTCCTAACACTGAAGCTTTCTTT. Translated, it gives CATSGRQGPNTEAFF.

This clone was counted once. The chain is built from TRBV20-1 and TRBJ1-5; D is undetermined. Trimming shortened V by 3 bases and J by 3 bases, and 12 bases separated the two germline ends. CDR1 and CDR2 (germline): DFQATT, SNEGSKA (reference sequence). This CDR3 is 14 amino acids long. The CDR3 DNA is TGCAGTGCTAGTACCGGAGCTATCAATCAGCCCCAGCATTTT. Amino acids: CSASTGAINQPQHF.

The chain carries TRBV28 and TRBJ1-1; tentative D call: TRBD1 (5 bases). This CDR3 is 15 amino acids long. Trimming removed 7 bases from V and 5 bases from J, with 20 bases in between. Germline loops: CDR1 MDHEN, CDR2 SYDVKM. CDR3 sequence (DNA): TGTGCCAGCATCTCAGTAGATTGGGCAGGGACTGAAGCTTTCTTT. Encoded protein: CASISVDWAGTEAFF.

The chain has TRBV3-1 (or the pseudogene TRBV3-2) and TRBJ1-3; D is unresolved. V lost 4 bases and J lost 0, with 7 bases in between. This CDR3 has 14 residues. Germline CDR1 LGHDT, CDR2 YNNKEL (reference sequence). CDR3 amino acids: CASSLQSSGNTIYF. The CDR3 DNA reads TGTGCCAGCAGCCTACAGAGCTCTGGAAACACCATATATTTT.

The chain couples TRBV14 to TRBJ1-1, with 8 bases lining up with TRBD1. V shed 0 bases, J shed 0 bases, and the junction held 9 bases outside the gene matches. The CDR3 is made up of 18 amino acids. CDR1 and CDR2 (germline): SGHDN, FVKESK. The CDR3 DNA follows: TGTGCCAGCAGCCAAGATATTATGGCAGGGGGCATGAACACTGAAGCTTTCTTT. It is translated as CASSQDIMAGGMNTEAFF.

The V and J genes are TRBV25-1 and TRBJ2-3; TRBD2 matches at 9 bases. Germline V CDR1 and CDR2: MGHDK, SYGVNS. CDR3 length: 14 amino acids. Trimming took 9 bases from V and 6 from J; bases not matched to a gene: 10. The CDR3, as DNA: TGTGCCAGTCGTCCGGGACTAGCATCGGATACGCAGTATTTT. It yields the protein CASRPGLASDTQYF.

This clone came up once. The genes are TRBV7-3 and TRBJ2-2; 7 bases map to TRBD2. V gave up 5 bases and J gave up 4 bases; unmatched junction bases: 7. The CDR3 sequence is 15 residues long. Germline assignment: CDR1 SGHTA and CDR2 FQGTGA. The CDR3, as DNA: TGTGCCAGCAGCCAGACTAGCAGAGGCACCGGGGAGCTGTTTTTT. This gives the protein CASSQTSRGTGELFF.

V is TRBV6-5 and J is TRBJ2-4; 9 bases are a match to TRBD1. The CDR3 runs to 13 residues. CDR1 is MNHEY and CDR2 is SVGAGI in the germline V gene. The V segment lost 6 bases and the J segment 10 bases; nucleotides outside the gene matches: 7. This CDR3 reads CASRGTGTGIQYF. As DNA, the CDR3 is TGTGCCAGCAGGGGGACAGGGACAGGGATTCAGTACTTC.

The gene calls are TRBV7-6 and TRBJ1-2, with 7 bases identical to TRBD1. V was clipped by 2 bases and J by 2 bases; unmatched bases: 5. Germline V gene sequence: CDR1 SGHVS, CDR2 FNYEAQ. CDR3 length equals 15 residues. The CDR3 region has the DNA TGTGCCAGCAGCTTATCGGCGGACAGGAACTATGGCTACACCTTC. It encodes CASSLSADRNYGYTF.

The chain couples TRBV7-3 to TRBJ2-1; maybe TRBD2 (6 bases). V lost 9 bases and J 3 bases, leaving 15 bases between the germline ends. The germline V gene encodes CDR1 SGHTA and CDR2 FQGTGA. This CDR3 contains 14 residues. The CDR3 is CARYSIAVYNEQFF. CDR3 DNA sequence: TGTGCCAGATACTCGATAGCGGTCTACAATGAGCAGTTCTTC.

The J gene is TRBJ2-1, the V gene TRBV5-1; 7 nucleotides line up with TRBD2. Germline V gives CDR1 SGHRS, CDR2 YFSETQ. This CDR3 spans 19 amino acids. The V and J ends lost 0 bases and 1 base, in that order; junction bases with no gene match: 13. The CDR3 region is CASSLGLAGAGRSYNEQFF. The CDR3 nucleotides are TGCGCCAGCAGCTTGGGGTTAGCGGGTGCCGGGAGATCCTACAATGAGCAGTTCTTC.

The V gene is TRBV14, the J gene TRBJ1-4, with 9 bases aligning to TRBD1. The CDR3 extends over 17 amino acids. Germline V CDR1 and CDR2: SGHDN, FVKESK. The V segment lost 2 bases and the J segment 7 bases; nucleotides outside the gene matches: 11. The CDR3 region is CASSQLAVGTGSEKLFF. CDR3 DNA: TGTGCCAGCAGCCAATTAGCTGTTGGGACAGGGAGTGAAAAACTGTTTTTT.

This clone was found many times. DNA of the CDR3: TGTGCCAGTAGTATTTGGGCCCCAGCGGGGGATCCCTATACGCAGTATTTT. Translation gives CASSIWAPAGDPYTQYF. This chain joins TRBV19 and TRBJ2-3, with 8 positions matching TRBD2. Germline CDR1 LNHDA, CDR2 SQIVND (reference sequence). The V segment lost 3 bases and the J segment 7 bases; nucleotides outside the gene matches: 15. This CDR3 has 17 amino acids.

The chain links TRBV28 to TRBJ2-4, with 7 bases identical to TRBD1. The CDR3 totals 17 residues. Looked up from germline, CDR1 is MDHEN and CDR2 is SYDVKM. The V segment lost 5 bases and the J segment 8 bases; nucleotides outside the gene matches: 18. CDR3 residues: CASSVRRGPPFRYIQYF. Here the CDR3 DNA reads TGTGCCAGCAGTGTTAGAAGGGGGCCCCCCTTTAGGTACATTCAGTACTTC.

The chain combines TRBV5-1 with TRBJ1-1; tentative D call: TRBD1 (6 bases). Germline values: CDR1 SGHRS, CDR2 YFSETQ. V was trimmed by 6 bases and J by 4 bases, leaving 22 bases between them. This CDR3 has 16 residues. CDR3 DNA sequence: TGCGCCAGCATTGGGGTATACGGGGGGCAAACCACTGAAGCTTTCTTT. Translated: CASIGVYGGQTTEAFF. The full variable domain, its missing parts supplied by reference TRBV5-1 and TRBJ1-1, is KAGVTQTPRYLIKTRGQQVTLSCSPISGHRSVSWYQQTPGQGLQFLFEYFSETQRNKGNFPGRFSGRQFSNSRSEMNVSTLELGDSALYLCASIGVYGGQTTEAFFGQGTRLTVV.

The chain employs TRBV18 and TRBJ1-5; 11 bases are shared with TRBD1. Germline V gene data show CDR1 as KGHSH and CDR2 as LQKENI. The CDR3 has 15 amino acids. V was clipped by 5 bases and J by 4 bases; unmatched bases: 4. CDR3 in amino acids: CASSFGTGGNQPQHF. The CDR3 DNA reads TGTGCCAGCTCATTCGGGACAGGGGGAAATCAGCCCCAGCATTTT.

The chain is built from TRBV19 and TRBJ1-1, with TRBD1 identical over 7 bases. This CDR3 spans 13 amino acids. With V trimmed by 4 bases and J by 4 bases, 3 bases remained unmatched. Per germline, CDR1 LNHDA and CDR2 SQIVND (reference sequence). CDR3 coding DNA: TGTGCCAGTAGTACAGGGGGATTCACTGAAGCTTTCTTT. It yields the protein CASSTGGFTEAFF.

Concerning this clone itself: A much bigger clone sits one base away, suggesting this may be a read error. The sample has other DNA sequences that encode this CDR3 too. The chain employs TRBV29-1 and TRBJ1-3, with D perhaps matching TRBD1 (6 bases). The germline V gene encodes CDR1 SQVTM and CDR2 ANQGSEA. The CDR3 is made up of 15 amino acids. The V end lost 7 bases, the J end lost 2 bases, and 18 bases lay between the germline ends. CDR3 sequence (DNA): TGCAGCGCCACCCTGGGACAAGGGGCTGGAAACACCATATATTTT. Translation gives CSATLGQGAGNTIYF. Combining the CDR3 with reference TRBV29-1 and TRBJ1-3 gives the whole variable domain SAVISQKPSRDICQRGTSLTIQCQVDSQVTMMFWYRQQPGQSLTLIATANQGSEATYESGFVIDKFPISRPNLTFSTLTVSNMSPEDSSIYLCSATLGQGAGNTIYFGEGSWLTVV.

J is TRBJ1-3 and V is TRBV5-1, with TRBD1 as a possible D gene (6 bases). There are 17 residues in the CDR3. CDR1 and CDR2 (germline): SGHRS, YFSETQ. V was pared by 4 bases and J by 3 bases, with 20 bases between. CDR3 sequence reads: CASSPLQGPEGGNTIYF. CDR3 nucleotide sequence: TGCGCCAGCAGCCCTTTACAGGGCCCTGAGGGTGGAAACACCATATATTTT. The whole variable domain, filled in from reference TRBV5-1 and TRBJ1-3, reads KAGVTQTPRYLIKTRGQQVTLSCSPISGHRSVSWYQQTPGQGLQFLFEYFSETQRNKGNFPGRFSGRQFSNSRSEMNVSTLELGDSALYLCASSPLQGPEGGNTIYFGEGSWLTVV.